The present T cell receptor beta chain was sequenced within a study of shared T cell receptors in the human thymus. Sequencing was performed with immunoSEQ multiplex PCR; in TCRdb, only in-frame clones are kept and a portion is missing. The table records almost 550,000 clones, 78% of them present only once. Per the germline V gene, CDR1 is SGHTS and CDR2 is YDEGEE. J lost 5 bases, V lost 4 bases, and 19 bases had no gene match. CDR3 length equals 20 residues. This sample was also put to use in a study of human thymus T cells. As that report states: Surgeons resected thymus tissue during corrective heart surgery. Thymic repertoires from unrelated individuals overlapped highly, related research reported.

J is TRBJ2-5 and V is TRBV5-8; TRBD2 matches 14 bases. The source material was thymocytes. The sequence was collected from a boy in the first two years of life with a congenital heart defect. CDR3 amino acids: CASSPGRGLAGGPAQETQYF. The CDR3 bases are TGTGCCAGCAGCCCCGGGAGAGGACTAGCGGGAGGCCCGGCCCAGGAGACCCAGTACTTC.